This T cell receptor (beta chain) is drawn from a study of T cell changes during pregnancy in multiple sclerosis. Sequencing used immunoSEQ multiplex PCR; TCRdb keeps in-frame clones, though not all of them. The sample carries 40,000 to 50,000 clones, 90% to 95% recorded once. This clone appeared a single time. V was cut by 10 bases and J by 5 bases, with 14 bases left in between. The germline CDR1 and CDR2 sequences are ENHRY and SYGVKD. This CDR3 has 13 residues. The receptor was isolated from a female donor with multiple sclerosis, enrolled in a pregnancy study. This material consisted of CD4+ T cells from peripheral blood mononuclear cells, taken in the first trimester of pregnancy. This chain joins TRBV10-3 and TRBJ2-2; unclear D gene. CDR3 sequence (DNA): TGTGCCACTGCGGCGGTTGGGACCGGGGAGCTGTTTTTT. This gives the protein CATAAVGTGELFF.